Listed below are T cell receptor beta chains from one sample, sequenced in a study of OX40 agonist ivuxolimab in advanced cancers. The data were produced by immunoSEQ multiplex PCR, yet TCRdb's version contains in-frame clones alone and is incomplete. The sample holds around 66,000 clones, 80% to 85% seen once. The source material was CD4+ or CD8+ T cells sorted from blood, sampled in a trial of the OX40 agonist ivuxolimab. Receptors originate from an adult with an advanced solid tumor such as melanoma, head and neck, liver or kidney cancer. Each CDR3 is given with its conserved first and last residue. Each record gives: V gene, CDR3 length, J gene, CDR3 protein.

TRBV5-1	14	TRBJ1-1	CASSLVGGNTEAFF
TRBV6-4	13	TRBJ2-3	CASSATGENTQYF
TRBV5-6	18	TRBJ2-2	CASSLLTAGTSPPGELFF
TRBV6-5	15	TRBJ2-1	CASSYSRRGGVEQFF
TRBV5-1	14	TRBJ2-7	CASSLLQGNDEQYF
TRBV5-1	14	TRBJ2-5	CASSRPEGEETQYF
TRBV6-5	11	TRBJ2-1	CASSFGYEQFF
TRBV27	13	TRBJ2-1	CASSLEGPDEQFF
TRBV25-1	13	TRBJ1-1	CASRSGLFTEAFF
TRBV7-2	17	TRBJ2-3	CASSRTSGGAGTDTQYF
TRBV10-2	15	TRBJ1-1	CASSPTGTGGTEAFF
TRBV11-3	14	TRBJ2-7	CASSQDRGSHEQYF
TRBV7-8	14	TRBJ1-1	CASSLAAGNTEAFF